This TCR beta chain was captured by sequencing in a study of blood T cell repertoires in COVID-19 (TCRdb year 2020). Concerning the study at large: Samples covering the acute and convalescent phases of COVID-19 were provided by collaborators in the United States, Italy and Spain. Subjects who had been exposed to COVID-19, were actively infected with it, or had recovered from it provided the deeply sampled blood TCRbeta repertoires that made up the dataset. Nearly every sample came with metadata listing a de-identified subject ID, COVID-19 status, age in years and sex. The prospective study material was composed of cDNA or gDNA derived from T cells, B-cell-depleted T cells, or PBMCs. The samples were drawn from the first 160 participants of the ongoing ImmuneRACE study and from 1,200 or so subjects provided by 6 global collaborators. Where HLA class I and class II types were available, the types were taken from metadata supplied by the sample provider, not from assay-based typing. The repertoires were made available in a free public database intended to serve as a resource for research on the immune response to SARS-CoV-2. Overall study outcomes, separate from this receptor: How much clinical and demographic metadata was included differed by source and by participant, and the metadata was provided uncurated.

In the prospective study, participants were about 18 to 95 years old, resided in fewer than 25 geographic areas of the United States, and were enrolled through a virtual design. In the prospective study, cohorts were assigned on the basis of participant-reported clinical history obtained from a screening survey and a study questionnaire. Recovered participants in ImmuneRACE Cohort 3 were defined by two consecutive negative NP/OP PCR tests, clearance by a healthcare professional, or resolution of symptoms. In the prospective study, whole blood, serum and a nasopharyngeal or oropharyngeal swab were collected from each participant by mobile phlebotomists. Over an approximately two-month period, participants in the prospective study had the option of providing additional blood draws and questionnaires. Before DNA extraction, blood samples from the prospective study were shipped at room temperature or frozen.

The immunoSEQ Assay, a bias-controlled multiplex PCR, was used to amplify TCRbeta CDR3 regions from genomic DNA. In the original analysis: The number of nucleated cells in each sample was estimated by amplification of reference gene primers within the assay. Sequence reads were collapsed and filtered to measure the absolute abundance of every unique TCRbeta CDR3 rearrangement. For each sample, productive Simpson clonality was calculated as the square root of Simpson's diversity index across productive rearrangements. The table comes from immuneACCESS by way of TCRdb, which keeps in-frame sequences with V and J called. Part of the clones is missing from these tables; in studies checked, under half for an unresolved V gene and the rest for unknown reasons. Clone size and V and J calls were adopted from that table, with D and trimming inferred from the DNA. Within this sample are more than 300,000 clones, with 85% to 90% of them counted one time only. More than 1% of the sample is held by the ten biggest clonotypes.

Remarks on this clone: Its target antigen remains unknown. No clone much larger than this one lies a single base away; base qualities are absent.

As encoded in the germline V gene, CDR1 is SGHDT while CDR2 is YYEEEE. V is trimmed back by 2 bases and J by 5 bases, and the junction contains 9 bases that no gene match accounts for. The CDR3 has 15 amino acids, counting the end cysteine and phenylalanine. Solely the CDR3 DNA is kept, with 45 bases framed from the first base. This receptor was identified in a woman younger than 35 who had recovered from COVID-19. Sequenced sample: PBMCs or T cells enriched from blood (not recorded which). The chain uses TRBV5-6 and TRBJ2-7; TRBD1 agrees with 8 junctional bases. CDR3 reads: CASSFGRGRYHEQYF. The DNA sequence is given as TGTGCCAGCAGCTTCGGCAGGGGGCGATACCACGAGCAGTACTTC. Joined to the reference TRBV5-6 and TRBJ2-7 proteins, this CDR3 gives the full variable domain: DAGVTQSPTHLIKTRGQQVTLRCSPKSGHDTVSWYQQALGQGPQFIFQYYEEEERQRGNFPDRFSGHQFPNYSSELNVNALLLGDSALYLCASSFGRGRYHEQYFGPGTRLTVT.